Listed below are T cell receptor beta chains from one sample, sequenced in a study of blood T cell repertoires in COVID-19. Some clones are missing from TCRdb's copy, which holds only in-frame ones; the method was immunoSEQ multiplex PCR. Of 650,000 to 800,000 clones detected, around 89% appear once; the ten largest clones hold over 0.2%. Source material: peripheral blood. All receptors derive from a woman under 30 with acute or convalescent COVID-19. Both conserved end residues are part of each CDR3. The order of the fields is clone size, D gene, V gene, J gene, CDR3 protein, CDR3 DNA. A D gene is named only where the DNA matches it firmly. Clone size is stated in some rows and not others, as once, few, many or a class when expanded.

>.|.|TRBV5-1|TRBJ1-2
CASSFGDSYTF
TGCGCCAGCAGCTTTGGAGACTCCTACACCTTC
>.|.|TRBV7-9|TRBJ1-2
CASRAGGFDYGYTF
TGTGCCAGCAGAGCGGGAGGGTTTGATTATGGCTACACCTTC
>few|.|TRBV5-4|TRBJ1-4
CASSPEIGVNEKLFF
TGTGCCAGCAGCCCCGAGATAGGGGTAAATGAAAAACTGTTTTTT
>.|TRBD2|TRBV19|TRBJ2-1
CASSIPGSGGAHEQFF
TGTGCCAGTAGTATCCCCGGAAGCGGGGGGGCCCATGAGCAGTTCTTC
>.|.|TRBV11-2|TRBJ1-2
CASSLGRTSHGYTF
TGTGCCAGCAGCTTAGGTAGGACTTCTCATGGCTACACCTTC
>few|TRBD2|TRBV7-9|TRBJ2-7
CASSRLAGGYEQYF
TGTGCCAGCAGTCGACTAGCGGGTGGCTACGAGCAGTACTTC
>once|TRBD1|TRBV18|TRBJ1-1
CASSPDRGPWTEAFF
TGTGCCAGCTCACCCGACAGGGGGCCATGGACTGAAGCTTTCTTT
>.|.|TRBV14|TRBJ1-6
CASSQGPGAPLHF
TGTGCCAGCAGCCAAGGACCCGGAGCACCCCTCCACTTT
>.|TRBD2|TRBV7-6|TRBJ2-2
CASSSGLRGVLKNTGELFF
TGTGCCAGCAGCTCTGGTTTGCGGGGGGTCCTAAAGAACACCGGGGAGCTGTTTTTT
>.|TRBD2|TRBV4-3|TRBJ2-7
CASSLGGTSYEQYF
TGCGCCAGCAGCCTCGGGGGGACCTCCTACGAGCAGTACTTC
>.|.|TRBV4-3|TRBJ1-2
CASSFNSRGYTF
TGCGCCAGCAGCTTTAACTCTAGGGGCTACACCTTC
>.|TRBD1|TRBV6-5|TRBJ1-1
CASSLRTGEAEAFF
TGTGCCAGCAGTCTTCGGACAGGGGAGGCTGAAGCTTTCTTT
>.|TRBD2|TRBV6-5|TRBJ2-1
CASSYKRGPPGEQFF
TGTGCCAGCAGTTACAAGCGGGGTCCGCCGGGTGAGCAGTTCTTC
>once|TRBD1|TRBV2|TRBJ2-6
CASSSGTGAVGANVLTF
TGTGCCAGCAGTTCCGGGACAGGGGCTGTTGGGGCCAACGTCCTGACTTTC
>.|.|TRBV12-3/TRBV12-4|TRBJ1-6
CASSYRVPPLHF
TGTGCCAGCAGTTACAGGGTCCCACCCCTCCACTTT